The 31 T cell receptor beta chains given below trace back to one sample, sequenced in a study of CD8 T cells in ankylosing spondylitis (dated by TCRdb to 2015 to 2018). Library method: 5' RACE. TCRdb shows the sequencer as Illumina HiSeq 2500. TCRdb itself trimmed the public reads at Q25 with fastp, ran MiXCR and retained productive beta chains. Rows with a matching CDR3 protein are joined into one entry that keeps the most common DNA and genes. The sample contains 130,000 to 150,000 distinct CDR3 sequences, approximately 9.2% of them found a single time. In total, the top ten clones hold roughly 7.2% of the sample. The specimen was synovial fluid, either unsorted or a sorted T cell fraction (not recorded which). The receptor set was obtained from a male donor with ankylosing spondylitis.

The table lists this clonotype with many counts. The chain combines TRBV5-1 with TRBJ2-3, with 9 positions matching TRBD2. The germline V gene has CDR1 SGHRS and CDR2 YFSETQ. The CDR3 runs to 17 residues. Unmatched junction bases numbered 9, after V lost 4 bases and J lost 0 bases. The DNA for the CDR3 is TGCGCCAGCAGCCCCGCTACTAGCGGGCATAGCACAGATACGCAGTATTTT. Translation gives CASSPATSGHSTDTQYF. The complete variable domain, with remaining parts taken from reference TRBV5-1 and TRBJ2-3, reads KAGVTQTPRYLIKTRGQQVTLSCSPISGHRSVSWYQQTPGQGLQFLFEYFSETQRNKGNFPGRFSGRQFSNSRSEMNVSTLELGDSALYLCASSPATSGHSTDTQYFGPGTRLTVL.

The table lists this clonotype with many counts. This sequence joins TRBV3-1 and TRBJ1-5; TRBD1 agrees at 9 bases. V gave up 3 bases and J gave up 6 bases; unmatched junction bases: 9. The CDR3 contains 16 residues. The germline V gene encodes CDR1 LGHDT and CDR2 YNNKEL (reference sequence). CDR3 nucleotides: TGTGCCAGCAGCCACGGTACAGGGGGCAGCGGTCAGCCCCAGCATTTT. Encoded protein: CASSHGTGGSGQPQHF.

The table lists this clonotype with many counts. This chain uses TRBV6-2 or TRBV6-3 with TRBJ2-7, with 11 bases identical to TRBD2. This CDR3 spans 13 amino acids. Germline V gene lookup returns CDR1 MNHEY and CDR2 SVGEGT. V gave up 4 bases and J gave up 6 bases; unmatched junction bases: 2. The DNA for the CDR3 is TGTGCCAGCAGTTGGCTAGCGGGAGGCGAGCAGTACTTC. Translated, it gives CASSWLAGGEQYF.

V and J are TRBV20-1 and TRBJ2-7; TRBD1 might be the D (6 bases). The CDR3 has 13 residues. V was trimmed by 6 bases and J by 7 bases, leaving 19 bases between them. CDR1 is DFQATT and CDR2 is SNEGSKA in the germline V gene (reference sequence). CDR3 protein: CSALRLQDSEQYF. The CDR3 coding sequence is TGCAGTGCCCTTCGCCTCCAGGACAGTGAGCAGTACTTC.

A few counts support this clonotype. The chain combines TRBV5-1 with TRBJ2-3, with 8 bases matching TRBD1. Germline lookup yields CDR1 SGHRS and CDR2 YFSETQ. With 2 bases clipped from V and 3 bases from J, the junction kept 5 bases outside the gene matches. This CDR3 contains 15 residues. CDR3 coding DNA: TGCGCCAGCAGCTTTAACAGGGGGAGTACAGATACGCAGTATTTT. Translation: CASSFNRGSTDTQYF.

This clonotype was detected ten times or more. The chain couples TRBV3-1 to TRBJ1-5, with 7 bases matching TRBD1. This CDR3 spans 15 amino acids. The ends lost 4 bases at V and 4 bases at J; junction bases unmatched: 7. Germline V gene sequence: CDR1 LGHDT, CDR2 YNNKEL (reference sequence). CDR3 region: CASSPGTATNQPQHF. The CDR3 region has the DNA TGTGCCAGCAGCCCTGGGACAGCTACGAATCAGCCCCAGCATTTT.

This rearrangement joins TRBV20-1 to TRBJ1-1; tentatively, D is TRBD1 (5 bases). Trimming left V 5 bases short and J 1 base short, with 14 bases between. There are 14 residues in the CDR3. Germline CDR1 and CDR2: DFQATT and SNEGSKA (reference sequence). CDR3 sequence (DNA): TGCAGTGCTGGGAGGGGCCACTGGAACACTGAAGCTTTCTTT. It encodes CSAGRGHWNTEAFF.

The chain combines TRBV6-2 or TRBV6-3 with TRBJ2-3; perhaps TRBD2 as D (6 bases). The CDR3 covers 16 residues. The ends were cut back, 6 bases at V and 4 bases at J, with 20 bases in the middle. Germline CDR1 and CDR2: MNHEY and SVGEGT. Here the CDR3 DNA reads TGTGCCAGCAGCCCCCCCCCGGCACGGGAGTCAGATACGCAGTATTTT. Its protein product is CASSPPPARESDTQYF.

This clonotype was counted ten times or more. This chain connects TRBV9 to TRBJ2-5; TRBD2 might be the D (6 bases). This CDR3 is 14 amino acids long. The V and J ends lost 4 bases and 5 bases respectively, with 15 bases between them. In germline, CDR1 is SGDLS, CDR2 YYNGEE. In DNA, the CDR3 is TGTGCCAGCAGCCCCCATAGTGGGAGGGAGACCCAGTACTTC. It is translated as CASSPHSGRETQYF.

This clonotype was recorded many times. The rearrangement uses TRBV10-3 and TRBJ2-3, with 9 bases lining up with TRBD2. The CDR3 is 14 residues long. The junction had 10 bases not matched to a gene; V was cut back by 11 bases and J by 4 bases. The germline V gene has CDR1 ENHRY and CDR2 SYGVKD. CDR3 protein: CAYRAGGDADTQYF. For the CDR3, the DNA is TGTGCCTACAGAGCGGGAGGAGACGCAGATACGCAGTATTTT.

This clonotype was picked up many times. The chain links TRBV7-9 to TRBJ2-2, with unresolved D. The CDR3 length is 12 residues. V was clipped by 6 bases and J by 5 bases, with 7 bases between them. Per the germline V gene, CDR1 is SEHNR and CDR2 is FQNEAQ (reference sequence). CDR3 protein: CASSYLTGELFF. CDR3 nucleotides: TGTGCCAGCAGTTACCTTACCGGGGAGCTGTTTTTT. The full variable domain, rest sourced from reference TRBV7-9 and TRBJ2-2, is DTGVSQNPRHKITKRGQNVTFRCDPISEHNRLYWYRQTLGQGPEFLTYFQNEAQLEKSRLLSDRFSAERPKGSFSTLEIQRTEQGDSAMYLCASSYLTGELFFGEGSRLTVL.

This clonotype was detected many times. DNA of the CDR3: TGTGCCAGCAGTTGGGACACGAACACCGGGGAGCTGTTTTTT. It yields the protein CASSWDTNTGELFF. This chain uses TRBV12-3 or TRBV12-4 with TRBJ2-2, with TRBD1 as a possible D gene (6 bases). V was pared by 4 bases and J by 0 bases, with 6 bases between. The CDR3 covers 14 residues.

This clonotype has ten or more counts. The chain employs TRBV4-3 and TRBJ1-5; D ambiguous. Germline assignment: CDR1 LGHNA and CDR2 YSLEER. The CDR3 has 15 amino acids. V was pared by 0 bases and J by 7 bases, with 13 bases between. CDR3 protein: CASSQDSWGRQPQHF. CDR3 nucleotides: TGCGCCAGCAGCCAAGATTCATGGGGTAGGCAGCCCCAGCATTTT.

The sample holds a few counts of this clonotype. The chain uses TRBV4-3 and TRBJ2-1, with 7 bases fitting TRBD1. This CDR3 is built from 16 residues. V dropped 2 bases and J dropped 4; count of bases not matched to a gene: 8. Germline-derived CDR1 and CDR2 are LGHNA and YSLEER. CDR3 coding DNA: TGCGCCAGCAGCCAACCGGGACAGCGTCGGTACAATGAGCAGTTCTTC. Encoded protein: CASSQPGQRRYNEQFF.

This clonotype was counted only a few times. The chain has TRBV11-3 and TRBJ2-1; D uncertain. Germline V gives CDR1 SGHNT, CDR2 YENEEA. The CDR3 covers 14 residues. Trimming stripped 0 bases from V and 5 bases from J, with 8 bases between. The CDR3 nucleotides read TGTGCCAGCAGCTTAGATCTGACTCACAATGAGCAGTTCTTC. Its translation: CASSLDLTHNEQFF.

In its sample, this clonotype was seen many times. This chain uses TRBV11-2 with TRBJ2-7, with TRBD1 identical over 10 bases. This CDR3 contains 18 residues. J was trimmed by 5 bases and V by 4 bases; bases with no gene match: 17. Germline V gene lookup returns CDR1 SGHAT and CDR2 FQNNGV. The chain's CDR3 is CASSSRVSTGGRLNEQYF. The CDR3, as DNA: TGTGCCAGCAGCTCTAGGGTATCGACAGGGGGCCGTCTCAACGAGCAGTACTTC.

This clonotype has at least ten counts. The chain has TRBV5-1 and TRBJ2-2; D is undetermined. The V and J ends lost 0 bases and 2 bases respectively, with 5 bases between them. Germline loops: CDR1 SGHRS, CDR2 YFSETQ. CDR3 length equals 14 residues. As DNA, the CDR3 is TGCGCCAGCAGCTTGGACGGTAACACCGGGGAGCTGTTTTTT. This codes for CASSLDGNTGELFF.

This clonotype was recorded at least ten times. The germline gene is not matched at one end of the junction; a read error may be the cause. The chain links TRBV5-1 to TRBJ2-3; no firm D call. This CDR3 comprises 11 residues. The germline V gene encodes CDR1 SGHRS and CDR2 YFSETQ. The CDR3 reads CASSLSDTQYF. The DNA for the CDR3 is TGTGCCAGCAGCTTAAGCGATACGCAGTATTTT.

This clonotype was recorded a few times. Here the CDR3 DNA reads TGTGCCAGCAGCTTCCGACAGGGGGAGTTTGAGTTAAGTGGCTACACCTTC. As protein: CASSFRQGEFELSGYTF. The chain has TRBV5-5 and TRBJ1-2; 9 bases map to TRBD1. Germline CDR1 and CDR2: SGHKS and YYEKEE (reference sequence). V shed 2 bases, J shed 7 bases, and the junction held 15 bases outside the gene matches. CDR3 size: 17 residues.

This clonotype was observed a handful of times. This rearrangement joins TRBV5-6 to TRBJ2-5, with D possibly TRBD2 on 5 matching bases. V gave up 2 bases and J gave up 3 bases, with 8 bases separating them. There are 13 residues in the CDR3. CDR1 is SGHDT, CDR2 YYEEEE, per germline. CDR3 protein: CASSLGREETQYF. The CDR3 DNA is TGTGCCAGCAGCTTAGGGAGAGAAGAGACCCAGTACTTC.

This clonotype was recorded at least ten times. This chain joins TRBV20-1 and TRBJ2-3; D is possibly TRBD2 (5 bases). The CDR3 length is 12 residues. Germline V CDR1 and CDR2: DFQATT, SNEGSKA (reference sequence). The V end lost 4 bases, the J end lost 2 bases, and 7 bases lay between the germline ends. The CDR3 bases are TGCAGTGCTACGGACTTCACAGATACGCAGTATTTT. This codes for CSATDFTDTQYF.

This chain joins TRBV2 and TRBJ1-2; 7 bases align to TRBD1. There are 13 residues in the CDR3. Germline loops: CDR1 SNHLY, CDR2 FYNNEI. Trimming cost V 8 bases and J 4 bases; bases outside gene matches: 7. CDR3 nucleotides: TGTGCCAGCCGGGGACAGCTCGGCTATGGCTACACCTTC. Protein product: CASRGQLGYGYTF.

This clonotype showed up many times. This chain uses TRBV10-3 with TRBJ2-5; D is perhaps TRBD1 (6 bases). V lost 10 bases, J lost 4 bases, and 34 bases lay in between. In germline, CDR1 is ENHRY, CDR2 SYGVKD. The CDR3 totals 19 residues. CDR3 sequence reads: CATGQGGSLLFGTPETQYF. In DNA, the CDR3 is TGTGCCACTGGCCAAGGGGGAAGTCTTTTGTTCGGGACCCCAGAGACCCAGTACTTC.

In this sample, this clonotype turned up many times. The DNA for the CDR3 is TGTGCCAGCAGCTTTGACAGTTATAATTCACCCCTCCACTTT. Protein: CASSFDSYNSPLHF. The rearrangement uses TRBV7-9 and TRBJ1-6, with D perhaps matching TRBD1 (5 bases). The germline CDR1 and CDR2 sequences are SEHNR and FQNEAQ (reference sequence). The germline V and J ends were trimmed by 3 bases and 4 bases, with 7 bases remaining between them. CDR3 length: 14 residues.

This chain connects TRBV20-1 to TRBJ1-1; D is undetermined. Germline V gene lookup returns CDR1 DFQATT and CDR2 SNEGSKA (reference sequence). There are 13 residues in the CDR3. With 6 bases removed from V and 2 bases from J, the gap between germline ends came to 13 bases. CDR3 region: CSAETDRNTEAFF. The CDR3 nucleotides are TGCAGTGCCGAAACGGACCGTAACACTGAAGCTTTCTTT.

This clonotype was detected a few times. The rearrangement uses TRBV5-4 and TRBJ2-1, with a possible D match to TRBD1 (6 bases). Per germline, CDR1 SGHNT and CDR2 YYREEE (reference sequence). This CDR3 has 15 amino acids. V lost 4 bases and J lost 9, with 20 bases in between. DNA for the CDR3: TGTGCCAGCAGCCTCAGGGACACCCTCGGCAGTGAGCAGTTCTTC. As protein: CASSLRDTLGSEQFF.

This clonotype was seen repeatedly, ten times or more. The J gene is TRBJ2-1, the V gene TRBV11-2, with D unresolved. Germline V lookup: CDR1 SGHAT, CDR2 FQNNGV. The length of the CDR3 is 15 residues. Trimming took 2 bases from V and 2 from J, leaving 10 bases between them. In nucleotides, the CDR3 is TGTGCCAGCAGCTTAAGGGAAGAGACCTACAATGAGCAGTTCTTC. Its protein is CASSLREETYNEQFF.

This clonotype was seen at least ten times. V and J are TRBV6-5 and TRBJ1-1; weak D call: TRBD1 (6 bases). CDR3 length equals 11 residues. Germline CDR1 and CDR2: MNHEY and SVGAGI. The V end lost 5 bases, the J end lost 5 bases, and 6 bases lay between the germline ends. In nucleotides, the CDR3 is TGTGCCAGCAGTCAGGGGACTGAAGCTTTCTTT. Residues: CASSQGTEAFF.

For this clonotype: No DNA is shown, since the ends of the CDR3 on it are uncertain; the CDR3 is the one TCRdb lists. This chain connects TRBV28 to TRBJ1-2; TRBD1 reflects the table's D call only, with no check against the DNA. The germline CDR1 and CDR2 sequences are MDHEN and SYDVKM. The CDR3 is 11 residues long, ends included. The CDR3 spells CASSTSGRGTF.

This clonotype was observed at least ten times. The genes are TRBV27 and TRBJ2-5, with D hard to call. Germline CDR1 is MNHEY and CDR2 is SMNVEV (reference sequence). Trimming took off 8 bases at V and 1 base at J, with 5 bases between the two ends. The CDR3 sequence is 11 residues long. The CDR3 spells CASRGQETQYF. CDR3 sequence (DNA): TGTGCCAGCCGAGGCCAAGAGACCCAGTACTTC.

This clonotype has more than one count but fewer than ten. Mismatch with germline at one junction end may stem from a read error. The gene calls are TRBV7-8 and TRBJ1-1; tentative D call: TRBD1 (5 bases). CDR3 length equals 14 residues. Germline assignment: CDR1 SGHVS and CDR2 FQNEAQ. The CDR3 DNA reads as TGTGCCAGCAGCTTAACGAACTCCGGGACTGTAGCTTTCTTT. It yields the protein CASSLTNSGTVAFF.